This passage covers 4 T cell receptor beta chains from one sample sequenced in a study of radiation and T cells in renal cell carcinoma. The time point: baseline pretreatment blood. Sample treatment: 15 Gy SBRT to primary tumor, nephrectomy 4 weeks later. The protocol was immunoSEQ multiplex PCR, while the TCRdb copy is restricted to in-frame clones and leaves out a portion. The table includes 100,000 to 150,000 clones, approximately 82% detected once. The source was blood, collected from a patient whose treatment included radiotherapy and nephrectomy. These receptors all stem from a woman aged 55 to 70 with renal cell carcinoma.

This clone was seen a handful of times. The V and J genes are TRBV19 and TRBJ1-1, with D possibly TRBD1 on 6 matching bases. The CDR3 contains 13 residues. V was shortened by 5 bases and J by 3 bases, with 10 bases between the two germline ends. CDR1 is LNHDA and CDR2 is SQIVND in the germline V gene (reference sequence). The CDR3 coding sequence is TGTGCCAGTAGTGCATCAGGGGACACTGAAGCTTTCTTT. Encoded protein: CASSASGDTEAFF.

This chain uses TRBV5-5 with TRBJ1-1, with unresolved D. The V gene lost 0 bases and the J gene lost 4 bases, with 10 bases spanning the gap. The CDR3 spans 14 residues. Germline V lookup: CDR1 SGHKS, CDR2 YYEKEE (reference sequence). CDR3 protein: CASSLDGEGTEAFF. CDR3 nucleotide sequence: TGTGCCAGCAGCTTGGACGGGGAGGGCACTGAAGCTTTCTTT.

J is TRBJ1-4 and V is TRBV19; 7 positions agree with TRBD1. Trimming took 6 bases from V and 8 from J; bases not matched to a gene: 6. The CDR3 runs 13 residues. CDR1 is LNHDA, CDR2 SQIVND, per germline (reference sequence). In nucleotides, the CDR3 is TGTGCCAGTAGGCGACAGGGACAAGAAAAACTGTTTTTT. Residues: CASRRQGQEKLFF.

CDR3 sequence (DNA): TGCAGCGTTGAAGATCTCGACGAGCAGTACTTC. Its protein is CSVEDLDEQYF. The genes are TRBV29-1 and TRBJ2-7; D is uncertain. The germline V and J ends were trimmed by 0 bases and 5 bases, with 5 bases remaining between them. This CDR3 has 11 amino acids. Per germline, CDR1 SQVTM and CDR2 ANQGSEA.